This TCR beta chain came from a study of blood T cell repertoires in COVID-19. Sequenced by immunoSEQ multiplex PCR; TCRdb stores in-frame clones only, minus some. The sample carries roughly 100,000 clones, approximately 80% recorded once. The CDR3 has 14 residues. Germline CDR1 reads SQVTM; CDR2 reads ANQGSEA. V dropped 5 bases and J dropped 5 bases, with 16 bases sitting between them. The V gene is TRBV29-1, the J gene TRBJ2-1, with a possible D match to TRBD2 (6 bases). The receptor was derived from a woman aged 80 or over with acute or convalescent COVID-19. Sequencing was carried out using peripheral blood. The CDR3 sequence: CSVRERATNNEQFF. The CDR3 coding sequence is TGCAGCGTTCGGGAGCGGGCGACTAACAATGAGCAGTTCTTC.